This TCR beta chain appears in the sequencing data of a study of cytotoxic CD8 clonotypes in ibrutinib-treated CLL. About the research overall: The average sample held approximately 240,000 productive templates and approximately 93,000 productive rearrangements.

The protocol was immunoSEQ multiplex PCR, while the TCRdb copy is restricted to in-frame clones and leaves out a portion. The sample has some 200,000 clones; approximately 79% are singletons. The CDR3 extends over 13 amino acids. Trimming took off 0 bases at V and 5 bases at J, with 7 bases between the two ends. CDR1 is SGHRS and CDR2 is YFSETQ in the germline V gene. This sample comprised PBMCs, obtained after 12 months of ibrutinib treatment. The chain recombines TRBV5-1 with TRBJ2-3, with TRBD2 as a possible D gene (5 bases). The sequence was collected from a human donor with chronic lymphocytic leukemia. The CDR3, as DNA: TGCGCCAGCAGCTTGGGGACTGAAGATACGCAGTATTTT. It is translated as CASSLGTEDTQYF.